The entry below gives a single T cell receptor beta chain sequence along with its context. The CDR3 covers 13 residues. From germline, CDR1 is LNHDA and CDR2 SQIVND (reference sequence). The V end was cut by 8 bases, the J end by 5 bases, with 15 bases between. The entry originates in a study of blood T cell repertoires in COVID-19. Study background: PBMCs, B-cell-depleted T cells, or T cells provided the cDNA or gDNA that made up the material.

In the original analysis: Researchers report that nucleated cell counts were estimated from reference gene primer amplification. Sequencing was performed with immunoSEQ multiplex PCR; in TCRdb, only in-frame clones are kept and a portion is missing. The V and J calls and clone size were taken over from that table, and D and trimming were inferred from the DNA. The sample contains about 220,000 clones, about 81% of which appear only once. This receptor was taken from a woman aged 70-85 years with COVID-19, enrolled during active disease. What was sequenced was peripheral blood. J is TRBJ1-1 and V is TRBV19, with a possible D match to TRBD1 (6 bases). This chain's CDR3 is CASSGTLRTEAFF. The DNA for the CDR3 is TGTGCCAGTTCCGGGACACTTAGGACTGAAGCTTTCTTT.